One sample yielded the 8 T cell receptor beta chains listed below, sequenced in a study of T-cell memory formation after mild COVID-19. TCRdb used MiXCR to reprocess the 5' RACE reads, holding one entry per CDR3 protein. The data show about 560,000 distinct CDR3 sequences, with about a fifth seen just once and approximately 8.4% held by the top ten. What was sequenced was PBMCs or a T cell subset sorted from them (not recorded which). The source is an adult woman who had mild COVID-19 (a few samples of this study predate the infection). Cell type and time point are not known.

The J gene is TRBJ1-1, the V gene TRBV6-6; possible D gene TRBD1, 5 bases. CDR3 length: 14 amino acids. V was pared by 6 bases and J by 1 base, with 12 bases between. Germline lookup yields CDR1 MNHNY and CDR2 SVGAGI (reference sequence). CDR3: CASSRVSRNTEAFF. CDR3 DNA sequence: TGTGCCAGCAGCAGGGTCTCACGGAACACTGAAGCTTTCTTT.

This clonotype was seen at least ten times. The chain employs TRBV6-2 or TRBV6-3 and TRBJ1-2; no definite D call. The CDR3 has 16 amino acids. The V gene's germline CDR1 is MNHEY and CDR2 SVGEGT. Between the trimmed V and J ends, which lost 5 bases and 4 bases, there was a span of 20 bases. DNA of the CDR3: TGTGCCAGCAGTCCACGAAGGACCTTTGAAATCTATGGCTACACCTTC. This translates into CASSPRRTFEIYGYTF.

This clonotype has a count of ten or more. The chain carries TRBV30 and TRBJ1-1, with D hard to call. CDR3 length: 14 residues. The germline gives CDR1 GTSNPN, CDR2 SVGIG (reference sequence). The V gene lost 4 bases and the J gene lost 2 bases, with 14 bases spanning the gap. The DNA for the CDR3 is TGTGCCTGGACCCCAGGACGGTTTAACACTGAAGCTTTCTTT. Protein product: CAWTPGRFNTEAFF.

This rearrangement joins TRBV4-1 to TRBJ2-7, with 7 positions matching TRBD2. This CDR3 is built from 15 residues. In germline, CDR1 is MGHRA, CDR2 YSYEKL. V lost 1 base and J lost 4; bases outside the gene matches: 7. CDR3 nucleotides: TGCGCCAGCAGCCAAGGGGCGGGAGAGGTGTACGAGCAGTACTTC. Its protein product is CASSQGAGEVYEQYF.

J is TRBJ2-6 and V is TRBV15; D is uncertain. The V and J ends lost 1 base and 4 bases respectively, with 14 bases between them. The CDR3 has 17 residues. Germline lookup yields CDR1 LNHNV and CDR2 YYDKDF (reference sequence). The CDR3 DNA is TGTGCCACCAGCAGAGCCCTTTCTCTGGCGGGGGCCAACGTCCTGACTTTC. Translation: CATSRALSLAGANVLTF.

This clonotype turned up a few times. CDR3 coding DNA: TGTGCCAGCAGGCCGGTGGCTGAAGCTTTCTTT. It codes for CASRPVAEAFF. The genes are TRBV7-2 and TRBJ1-1; D is undetermined. The germline gives CDR1 SGHTA, CDR2 FQGNSA. The length of the CDR3 is 11 residues. V was shortened by 6 bases and J by 6 bases, with 8 bases between the two germline ends.

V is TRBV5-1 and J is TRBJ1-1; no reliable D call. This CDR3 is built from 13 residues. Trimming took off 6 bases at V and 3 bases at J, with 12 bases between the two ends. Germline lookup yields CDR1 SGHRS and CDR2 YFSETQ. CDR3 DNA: TGCGCCAGCACCTTCGGGAACTACACTGAAGCTTTCTTT. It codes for CASTFGNYTEAFF.

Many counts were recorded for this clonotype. CDR3 region: CASSPGYEQFF. Written as DNA, the CDR3 is TGTGCCAGCAGCCCTGGGTATGAGCAGTTCTTC. The V call is TRBV7-6, the J call TRBJ2-1; D gene ambiguous. The germline CDR1 and CDR2 sequences are SGHVS and FNYEAQ. The CDR3 contains 11 residues. With 5 bases removed from V and 8 bases from J, the gap between germline ends came to 7 bases.